One and the same sample provided the 15 T cell receptor beta chains below, sequenced in a study of T cell responses to AZD1222 COVID-19 vaccine. The table came from immunoSEQ multiplex PCR; TCRdb's copy has only in-frame clones and leaves some out. The sample shows 110,000 to 150,000 clones, 92% of them seen only once. Sequencing used peripheral blood, obtained on day 0 of AZD1222 vaccination. The receptors were sampled from an adult in good health.

V gene TRBV6-5 combines with J gene TRBJ2-7; 9 nucleotides line up with TRBD1. Losses at the gene ends were 6 bases for V and 4 bases for J; bases not matched to a gene: 7. Germline V CDR1 and CDR2: MNHEY, SVGAGI. The CDR3 runs to 14 residues. CDR3 region: CASRGRTGAYEQYF. The DNA of the CDR3 is TGTGCCAGCAGGGGCCGGACAGGGGCGTACGAGCAGTACTTC.

The CDR3 DNA is TGCGCCAGCAGGAACTTAGGGGGGAACGAGCAGTACTTC. It translates to CASRNLGGNEQYF. This rearrangement joins TRBV4-1 to TRBJ2-7; D assignment may be TRBD1 or TRBD2 (6 bases each). Trimming stripped 6 bases from V and 5 bases from J, with 14 bases between. Germline assignment: CDR1 MGHRA and CDR2 YSYEKL. The CDR3 runs to 13 residues.

This sequence joins TRBV7-9 and TRBJ2-1; 7 positions match TRBD2. CDR3 length: 15 amino acids. Trimming removed 6 bases from V and 5 bases from J; junction bases left unmatched: 10. Germline lookup yields CDR1 SEHNR and CDR2 FQNEAQ (reference sequence). The CDR3 sequence is CASSSPGLRNNEQFF. CDR3 DNA sequence: TGTGCCAGCAGTTCTCCGGGACTACGAAACAATGAGCAGTTCTTC.

This sequence joins TRBV2 and TRBJ1-2, with D possibly being TRBD1 (6 bases). Trimming stripped 6 bases from V and 1 base from J, with 12 bases between. Germline V gene sequence: CDR1 SNHLY, CDR2 FYNNEI. This CDR3 contains 14 residues. The DNA for the CDR3 is TGTGCCAGCAGCTCGGACAGCCTTAACTATGGCTACACCTTC. Translating gives CASSSDSLNYGYTF.

The chain employs TRBV5-4 and TRBJ2-1; maybe TRBD2 (5 bases). The V end lost 0 bases, the J end lost 6 bases, and 10 bases lay between the germline ends. From germline, CDR1 is SGHNT and CDR2 YYREEE (reference sequence). The CDR3 consists of 14 residues. CDR3 sequence: CASSLALRANEQFF. Written as DNA, the CDR3 is TGTGCCAGCAGCTTGGCCTTGAGGGCCAATGAGCAGTTCTTC.

On this clone itself: An end of the junction differs from the germline gene, which may be a read error. The chain combines TRBV6-4 with TRBJ2-6; D unclear. This CDR3 spans 14 amino acids. Germline lookup yields CDR1 MRHNA and CDR2 SNTAGT. The CDR3 nucleotides read TGTGCCAGCAGTAACTCATCTGGGGCCAACGTCCTGACTTTC. This codes for CASSNSSGANVLTF.

The chain uses TRBV3-1 (or the pseudogene TRBV3-2) and TRBJ1-3; 7 bases are a match to TRBD1. Trimming at V came to 3 bases and at J to 4 bases, leaving 6 bases not matched to a gene. CDR3 length equals 15 residues. Germline V gene sequence: CDR1 LGHDT, CDR2 YNNKEL (reference sequence). The chain's CDR3 is CASSQHRGLGNTIYF. The CDR3 bases are TGTGCCAGCAGCCAGCACAGGGGTCTCGGAAACACCATATATTTT.

The chain uses TRBV3-1 (or the pseudogene TRBV3-2) and TRBJ1-1, with D perhaps TRBD1 (6 bases). Germline values: CDR1 LGHDT, CDR2 YNNKEL (reference sequence). V was pared by 4 bases and J by 8 bases, with 17 bases between. This CDR3 comprises 14 residues. The CDR3 is CASSPLRGVWEAFF. CDR3 nucleotide sequence: TGTGCCAGCAGCCCCCTGAGGGGGGTCTGGGAAGCTTTCTTT.

With regard to this clone: This CDR3 is also generated by other DNA sequences in the sample. The chain has TRBV18 and TRBJ1-5; tentative D call: TRBD1 (5 bases). The germline gives CDR1 KGHSH, CDR2 LQKENI. V was pared by 3 bases and J by 0 bases, with 9 bases between. The CDR3 spans 15 residues. CDR3 sequence (DNA): TGTGCCAGCTCACCTCGAGGGGATAGCAATCAGCCCCAGCATTTT. Translated: CASSPRGDSNQPQHF.

CDR3 amino acids: CASSLIPGQNNEQFF. In DNA, the CDR3 is TGTGCCAGCAGTCTTATACCGGGACAAAACAATGAGCAGTTCTTC. V usage is TRBV28 and J usage is TRBJ2-1; possibly TRBD1 for D (6 bases). Looked up from germline, CDR1 is MDHEN and CDR2 is SYDVKM. CDR3 length: 15 amino acids. Trimming pared 5 bases from V and 5 bases from J, leaving 16 bases between.

V usage is TRBV2 and J usage is TRBJ1-1; D gene unclear. CDR1 SNHLY and CDR2 FYNNEI come from the germline V gene. This CDR3 contains 13 residues. V was cut by 0 bases and J by 5 bases, with 7 bases left in between. DNA for the CDR3: TGTGCCAGCAGTGAAGCGGGGAGGACTGAAGCTTTCTTT. It translates to CASSEAGRTEAFF.

This clone has a single count. This chain connects TRBV9 to TRBJ1-1; D call uncertain. Germline CDR1 and CDR2: SGDLS and YYNGEE. The CDR3 is made up of 13 amino acids. The V and J ends lost 0 bases and 6 bases respectively, with 9 bases between them. CDR3 DNA sequence: TGTGCCAGCAGCGTAGGAGGGTACTCTGAAGCTTTCTTT. Its translation is CASSVGGYSEAFF. The full variable domain, completed using reference TRBV9 and TRBJ1-1, is DSGVTQTPKHLITATGQRVTLRCSPRSGDLSVYWYQQSLDQGLQFLIQYYNGEERAKGNILERFSAQQFPDLHSELNLSSLELGDSALYFCASSVGGYSEAFFGQGTRLTVV.

J is TRBJ2-3 and V is TRBV11-1, with TRBD2 matching over 11 bases. The germline V gene encodes CDR1 SGHAT and CDR2 FQDESV (reference sequence). The CDR3 loop spans 16 amino acids. With 5 bases clipped from V and 6 bases from J, the junction kept 10 bases outside the gene matches. CDR3 sequence reads: CASSLIGASGRDTQYF. Here the CDR3 DNA reads TGTGCCAGCAGCCTCATCGGGGCTAGCGGGAGGGATACGCAGTATTTT.

This rearrangement joins TRBV7-9 to TRBJ1-5; 8 nucleotides agree with TRBD1. CDR3 length equals 15 residues. After removal of 5 bases from V and 7 bases from J, the junction contained 10 bases not matched to a gene. Germline V gene data show CDR1 as SEHNR and CDR2 as FQNEAQ (reference sequence). The CDR3 DNA is TGTGCCAGCAGCCCGGGCAGGGGGCACGGGCAGCCCCAGCATTTT. This gives the protein CASSPGRGHGQPQHF.

The rearrangement joins TRBV4-1 to TRBJ2-4, with D possibly being TRBD1 (6 bases). CDR1 is MGHRA, CDR2 YSYEKL, per germline. This CDR3 has 14 residues. With 4 bases removed from V and 6 bases from J, the gap between germline ends came to 13 bases. The CDR3 protein is CASSPLQGPNIQYF. In DNA form, the CDR3 reads TGCGCCAGCAGCCCATTACAGGGTCCAAACATTCAGTACTTC.